Listed here are 6 T cell receptor beta chains from one sample, sequenced in a study of T cells in Graves' hyperthyroidism and ophthalmopathy. Amplification of TCR beta CDR3 regions was performed using RNA transcripts as template. Researchers ran a first-round RT-PCR on the TCR CDR3 using the HTBI primer set. TCRdb passed the multiplex PCR reads through MiXCR, listing each CDR3 protein once. The sample lists some 500,000 distinct CDR3 sequences; around 14% were seen once. Sequencing was carried out using blood. These receptors all come from a woman between 18 and 29 years old with Graves' hyperthyroidism.

This clonotype has at least ten counts. CDR3: CASRGRTGNTGELFF. The CDR3 DNA is TGTGCCAGCAGGGGTAGGACAGGGAACACCGGGGAGCTGTTTTTT. The V gene is TRBV2, the J gene TRBJ2-2; 7 nucleotides match TRBD1. After removal of 6 bases from V and 1 base from J, the junction contained 5 bases not matched to a gene. CDR1 is SNHLY, CDR2 FYNNEI, per germline. This CDR3 is built from 15 residues.

This clonotype has only a few counts. This sequence joins TRBV9 and TRBJ2-5; TRBD1 agrees at 8 bases. This CDR3 spans 15 amino acids. With V trimmed by 4 bases and J by 4 bases, 9 bases remained unmatched. Germline assignment: CDR1 SGDLS and CDR2 YYNGEE. This CDR3 is CASSPLDRAGETQYF. In DNA, the CDR3 is TGTGCCAGCAGCCCCCTGGACAGGGCGGGAGAGACCCAGTACTTC.

As for this clonotype: This may be a read error: a much more frequent sequence differs by one nucleotide. The chain recombines TRBV11-3 with TRBJ2-2; D is possibly TRBD2 (5 bases). The CDR3 is made up of 14 amino acids. The germline V gene has CDR1 SGHNT and CDR2 YENEEA. The CDR3 DNA follows: TGTGCCAGCAGCTTAGATAGGTCCACCGGGGAGCCGTTTTTT. Protein product: CASSLDRSTGEPFF.

This clonotype was recorded many times. The genes are TRBV6-1 and TRBJ2-7, with D perhaps TRBD2 (6 bases). The germline V and J ends were trimmed by 6 bases and 2 bases, with 17 bases remaining between them. The germline V gene encodes CDR1 MNHNS and CDR2 SASEGT. The CDR3 length is 15 residues. The CDR3 region has the DNA TGTGCCAGCAGGGGATCTATAGCGGAAGCCTACGAGCAGTACTTC. Translation gives CASRGSIAEAYEQYF.

This clonotype was counted ten times or more. The chain is built from TRBV7-8 and TRBJ1-1, with 9 bases that match TRBD1. V trimming: 5 bases; J trimming: 0 bases; junction bases outside the gene matches: 7. The CDR3 covers 16 residues. Germline V gene data show CDR1 as SGHVS and CDR2 as FQNEAQ. As DNA, the CDR3 is TGTGCCAGCAGCCTTGGACAGGGGAACATGAACACTGAAGCTTTCTTT. Amino acid sequence: CASSLGQGNMNTEAFF. The whole variable domain, filled in from reference TRBV7-8 and TRBJ1-1, reads GAGVSQSPRYKVAKRGQDVALRCDPISGHVSLFWYQQALGQGPEFLTYFQNEAQLDKSGLPSDRFFAERPEGSVSTLKIQRTQQEDSAVYLCASSLGQGNMNTEAFFGQGTRLTVV.

This clonotype was observed many times. The chain combines TRBV20-1 with TRBJ2-1; weak D call: TRBD2 (7 bases). The V end lost 3 bases, the J end lost 5 bases, and 17 bases lay between the germline ends. CDR1 is DFQATT and CDR2 is SNEGSKA in the germline V gene (reference sequence). The CDR3 consists of 15 residues. Written as DNA, the CDR3 is TGCAGTGCTAGTCTGGCGGGGGCGCGGAACAATGAGCAGTTCTTC. This sequence encodes CSASLAGARNNEQFF.